This paragraph covers one T cell receptor beta chain sequence. Its specificity is not known. These data come from a study of T cell responses to AZD1222 COVID-19 vaccine. General observations from the study: Reportedly, nearly half the spike-specific TCRs target unmutated variant regions.

Germline loops: CDR1 SQVTM, CDR2 ANQGSEA. V was shortened by 0 bases and J by 8 bases, with 12 bases between the two germline ends. The CDR3 is 13 amino acids. Here immunoSEQ multiplex PCR was the method, and the copy in TCRdb shows in-frame clones only, minus some. The sample consists of tens of thousands of clones, approximately 89% of them appearing once. The V and J genes are TRBV29-1 and TRBJ2-3; the D gene is possibly TRBD2 (6 bases). This sample comprised peripheral blood, obtained 28 days after the second AZD1222 dose. The sequence was collected from an adult who received the AZD1222 COVID-19 vaccine. The CDR3 region has the DNA TGCAGCGTTGAAGATGGGGGGAGCATTACGCAGTATTTT. The encoded protein is CSVEDGGSITQYF.